The next 25 T cell receptor beta chains were all read from a single sample in a study of blood T cell repertoires in COVID-19. TCRdb's table, derived via immunoSEQ multiplex PCR, lists solely in-frame clones and lacks some. The sample has 250,000 to 300,000 clones; 85% to 90% are singletons. Material for sequencing was PBMCs or T cells enriched from blood (not recorded which). Receptor source: a man between 18 and 29 years old who had recovered from COVID-19.

This chain connects TRBV2 to TRBJ2-3; D remains unclear. The CDR3 spans 15 residues. V lost 5 bases and J 4 bases, leaving 16 bases between the germline ends. CDR1 SNHLY and CDR2 FYNNEI come from the germline V gene. CDR3 residues: CASSPESLRADTQYF. CDR3 coding DNA: TGTGCCAGCAGTCCTGAGTCTTTACGCGCAGATACGCAGTATTTT.

V gene TRBV7-2 combines with J gene TRBJ2-3; D gene uncertain. The CDR3 extends over 12 amino acids. CDR1 SGHTA and CDR2 FQGNSA come from the germline V gene. Deletions cut 3 bases from V and 2 bases from J, with 3 bases between. The CDR3 here is CASSFLTDTQYF. DNA for the CDR3: TGTGCCAGCAGCTTTCTCACAGATACGCAGTATTTT.

J is TRBJ2-3 and V is TRBV5-1, with unresolved D. The CDR3 covers 12 residues. Germline V gene lookup returns CDR1 SGHRS and CDR2 YFSETQ. Between the trimmed V and J ends, which lost 4 bases and 2 bases, there was a span of 5 bases. CDR3 loop: CASSDSTDTQYF. CDR3 nucleotides: TGCGCCAGCAGCGACTCCACAGATACGCAGTATTTT.

This chain uses TRBV19 with TRBJ2-7; perhaps TRBD2 as D (6 bases). This CDR3 is 17 amino acids long. V was cut by 5 bases and J by 0 bases, with 20 bases left in between. Germline CDR1 and CDR2: LNHDA and SQIVND (reference sequence). The CDR3 here is CASSASAGTGASYEQYF. CDR3 coding DNA: TGTGCCAGTAGTGCATCCGCCGGGACGGGAGCCTCCTACGAGCAGTACTTC.

This sequence joins TRBV19 and TRBJ1-3, with D uncertain. V shed 3 bases and J shed 0 bases, with 15 bases lying between them. This CDR3 is built from 17 residues. Germline V lookup: CDR1 LNHDA, CDR2 SQIVND (reference sequence). In DNA, the CDR3 is TGTGCCAGTAGTATGGGTGGGCAGCTGAGCTCTGGAAACACCATATATTTT. Translation gives CASSMGGQLSSGNTIYF.

V usage is TRBV2 and J usage is TRBJ2-5; D gene ambiguous. Trimming removed 3 bases from V and 5 bases from J, with 4 bases in between. Per the germline V gene, CDR1 is SNHLY and CDR2 is FYNNEI. This CDR3 is built from 11 residues. CDR3 sequence reads: CASSDMETQYF. CDR3 bases: TGTGCCAGCAGTGATATGGAGACCCAGTACTTC.

This clone was recorded a few times. The V and J genes are TRBV5-1 and TRBJ1-5, with 9 bases identical to TRBD1. The CDR3 has 15 amino acids. J lost 4 bases, V lost 4 bases, and 6 bases had no gene match. Germline-derived CDR1 and CDR2 are SGHRS and YFSETQ. The CDR3 loop reads CASSQTGGGNQPQHF. The CDR3 DNA sequence: TGCGCCAGCAGCCAGACAGGGGGAGGGAATCAGCCCCAGCATTTT.

The CDR3 bases are TGTGCCAGCAGCCTGGGGACTAGCGGGGACCGGGAGCTGTTTTTT. Protein product: CASSLGTSGDRELFF. This chain joins TRBV3-1 (or the pseudogene TRBV3-2) and TRBJ2-2; 13 bases fit TRBD2. The J segment lost 9 bases and the V segment lost 4 bases, leaving 5 bases of the junction unmatched. CDR3 length: 15 amino acids. Germline CDR1 and CDR2: LGHDT and YNNKEL (reference sequence).

In its sample, this clone was seen once. This chain links TRBV5-4 with TRBJ2-3, with TRBD2 matching over 10 bases. This CDR3 has 13 residues. Germline V gene data show CDR1 as SGHNT and CDR2 as YYREEE (reference sequence). V shed 7 bases and J 5 bases; nucleotides not matched to a gene: 4. The chain's CDR3 is CASLIAGGDTQYF. CDR3 DNA: TGTGCCAGCTTAATAGCGGGAGGAGATACGCAGTATTTT.

This chain connects TRBV9 to TRBJ2-1; 8 bases map to TRBD1. CDR1 SGDLS and CDR2 YYNGEE come from the germline V gene. Trimming took 4 bases from V and 6 from J; bases not matched to a gene: 6. The CDR3 has 14 residues. Here the CDR3 reads CASSLTGATNEQFF. As DNA, the CDR3 is TGTGCCAGCAGCCTGACAGGGGCGACCAATGAGCAGTTCTTC.

The count of this clone is one. The rearrangement links TRBV24-1 to TRBJ2-2; D may be TRBD1 (6 bases). Looked up from germline, CDR1 is KGHDR and CDR2 is SFDVKD. The CDR3 length is 16 residues. Trimming took off 3 bases at V and 0 bases at J, with 10 bases between the two ends. The DNA of the CDR3 is TGTGCCACCAGTGATACAGGGAGTGCGAACACCGGGGAGCTGTTTTTT. Protein product: CATSDTGSANTGELFF.

This rearrangement joins TRBV5-4 to TRBJ2-1; D may be TRBD2 (6 bases). V lost 0 bases, J lost 9 bases, and 10 bases lay in between. Per germline, CDR1 SGHNT and CDR2 YYREEE (reference sequence). The CDR3 has 13 amino acids. The CDR3 loop is CASSLGREFEQFF. As DNA, the CDR3 is TGTGCCAGCAGCTTGGGCCGGGAGTTTGAGCAGTTCTTC.

This chain joins TRBV12-3 or TRBV12-4 and TRBJ2-1; possible D gene TRBD2, 5 bases. There are 13 residues in the CDR3. V dropped 3 bases and J dropped 4 bases, with 7 bases sitting between them. The CDR3 DNA follows: TGTGCCAGCAGTTTTCGGGGATACAATGAGCAGTTCTTC. Encoded protein: CASSFRGYNEQFF.

The gene calls are TRBV7-8 and TRBJ2-7; possibly TRBD1 for D (5 bases). With 6 bases removed from V and 6 bases from J, the gap between germline ends came to 21 bases. CDR3 length: 15 amino acids. From germline, CDR1 is SGHVS and CDR2 FQNEAQ. The CDR3 region is CASSQKGYRVREQYF. For the CDR3, the DNA is TGTGCCAGCAGTCAAAAGGGGTACAGAGTCCGCGAGCAGTACTTC. Based on the CDR3 plus reference TRBV7-8 and TRBJ2-7, the full variable domain is GAGVSQSPRYKVAKRGQDVALRCDPISGHVSLFWYQQALGQGPEFLTYFQNEAQLDKSGLPSDRFFAERPEGSVSTLKIQRTQQEDSAVYLCASSQKGYRVREQYFGPGTRLTVT.

V usage is TRBV14 and J usage is TRBJ1-3; D uncertain. CDR1 and CDR2 (germline): SGHDN, FVKESK. Trimming left V 0 bases short and J 0 bases short, with 18 bases between. CDR3 size: 19 residues. The CDR3 DNA follows: TGTGCCAGCAGCCAAGATCTTACAAGCGAACTATCCTCTGGAAACACCATATATTTT. Translated, it gives CASSQDLTSELSSGNTIYF.

This sequence joins TRBV28 and TRBJ1-4, with D possibly being TRBD1 (5 bases). V shed 2 bases and J shed 4 bases, with 8 bases lying between them. Per germline, CDR1 MDHEN and CDR2 SYDVKM. CDR3 length: 14 residues. CDR3 nucleotides: TGTGCCAGCAGTTTAGCCAGGGTTAATGAAAAACTGTTTTTT. Translating it yields CASSLARVNEKLFF.

This clone has a single count. CDR3 nucleotide sequence: TGTGCCAGCAGCCAAGATAGCCCCTCGACCGGGACAAAGAACACTGAAGCTTTCTTT. Its translation is CASSQDSPSTGTKNTEAFF. V and J are TRBV4-2 and TRBJ1-1, with a tentative D call TRBD1 (6 bases). The V and J ends lost 0 bases and 1 base respectively, with 21 bases between them. The V gene's germline CDR1 is LGHNA and CDR2 YNFKEQ. This CDR3 region has 19 residues.

The chain carries TRBV5-1 and TRBJ1-6; 9 positions match TRBD1. The germline gives CDR1 SGHRS, CDR2 YFSETQ. The junction had 7 bases not matched to a gene; V was cut back by 6 bases and J by 9 bases. This CDR3 spans 14 amino acids. This chain's CDR3 is CASTPGTGPSPLHF. In nucleotides, the CDR3 is TGCGCCAGCACCCCAGGGACAGGGCCTTCACCCCTCCACTTT.

V and J are TRBV29-1 and TRBJ1-5; no firm D call. Germline V gene sequence: CDR1 SQVTM, CDR2 ANQGSEA. The CDR3 length is 12 residues. V lost 5 bases, J lost 9 bases, and 14 bases lay in between. The CDR3 loop is CSVLGAAGPQHF. The CDR3 region has the DNA TGCAGCGTTCTGGGCGCTGCAGGGCCCCAGCATTTT.

J is TRBJ2-7 and V is TRBV10-2; TRBD1 agrees at 8 bases. With 6 bases clipped from V and 6 bases from J, the junction kept 7 bases outside the gene matches. The CDR3 has 13 amino acids. Germline V CDR1 and CDR2: WSHSY, SAAADI. CDR3 loop: CASRDTTGGEQYF. The CDR3, as DNA: TGCGCCAGCAGAGATACTACAGGGGGCGAGCAGTACTTC.

The J gene is TRBJ1-6, the V gene TRBV2, with D possibly being TRBD1 (6 bases). Germline V CDR1 and CDR2: SNHLY, FYNNEI. The germline V and J ends were trimmed by 4 bases and 7 bases, with 11 bases remaining between them. The length of the CDR3 is 14 residues. The CDR3 DNA reads as TGTGCCAGCAGTGTGAACAGGGAAAATTCACCCCTCCACTTT. Translating gives CASSVNRENSPLHF.

This chain connects TRBV18 to TRBJ2-1; TRBD2 matches at 7 bases. CDR1 and CDR2 (germline): KGHSH, LQKENI. The CDR3 contains 16 residues. V was pared by 2 bases and J by 3 bases, with 7 bases of the junction left unmatched. The CDR3 loop reads CASSPKAGVLYNEQFF. CDR3 coding DNA: TGTGCCAGCTCACCAAAGGCGGGAGTTCTCTACAATGAGCAGTTCTTC.

This chain connects TRBV4-1 to TRBJ2-7; TRBD1 agrees at 9 bases. Germline values: CDR1 MGHRA, CDR2 YSYEKL. The CDR3 consists of 14 residues. J gave up 9 bases and V 5 bases, and 11 bases lay outside the gene matches. Here the CDR3 DNA reads TGCGCCAGCAGCGCGAGGACAGGGGCTGGGGGGCAGTACTTC. It yields the protein CASSARTGAGGQYF.

This clone has only one observation. The V gene is TRBV6-5, the J gene TRBJ1-1, with D tentatively TRBD1 (6 bases). This CDR3 has 14 amino acids. Trimming pared 5 bases from V and 5 bases from J, leaving 15 bases between. Germline V gene sequence: CDR1 MNHEY, CDR2 SVGAGI. The CDR3 loop is CASSPRQGLTEAFF. The DNA of the CDR3 is TGTGCCAGCAGTCCCCGTCAGGGGTTGACTGAAGCTTTCTTT.

This clone was seen more than once but under ten times. J is TRBJ2-7 and V is TRBV2; 8 bases are a match to TRBD1. This CDR3 has 15 residues. Germline-derived CDR1 and CDR2 are SNHLY and FYNNEI. V trimming: 5 bases; J trimming: 0 bases; junction bases outside the gene matches: 6. The CDR3 sequence: CASSFDRGVSYEQYF. The CDR3 region has the DNA TGTGCCAGCAGTTTTGACAGGGGCGTCTCCTACGAGCAGTACTTC.